Below, 9 T cell receptor beta chains from the same sample are listed, as sequenced in a study of response to subunit inactivated influenza vaccine. TCRdb itself ran the RT-PCR reads through MiXCR, one entry per CDR3 protein. In the table there are approximately 700,000 distinct CDR3 sequences, over 11% of which are singletons. This specimen consisted of PBMCs from blood, obtained 14 days before vaccination. Receptors originate from a man between 45 and 60 years old who received an inactivated influenza vaccine.

The V and J genes are TRBV3-1 and TRBJ2-5; 8 positions agree with TRBD1. The CDR3 has 15 amino acids. Per germline, CDR1 LGHDT and CDR2 YNNKEL (reference sequence). The junction had 6 bases not matched to a gene; V was cut back by 1 base and J by 5 bases. The CDR3 loop is CASSQAPGGWETQYF. DNA of the CDR3: TGTGCCAGCAGCCAAGCCCCAGGGGGCTGGGAGACCCAGTACTTC.

This clonotype occurred a few times. This chain connects TRBV9 to TRBJ2-1, with 13 bases aligning to TRBD2. Germline V lookup: CDR1 SGDLS, CDR2 YYNGEE. The CDR3 consists of 15 residues. With 4 bases clipped from V and 8 bases from J, the junction kept 6 bases outside the gene matches. This CDR3 reads CASSIRTSGSHEQFF. CDR3 DNA: TGTGCCAGCAGCATAAGGACTAGCGGGAGCCATGAGCAGTTCTTC.

This clonotype appeared many times. The chain joins TRBV9 to TRBJ2-1; D is possibly TRBD1 or TRBD2 (5 bases each). The CDR3 runs to 14 residues. Trimming took 3 bases from V and 4 from J, leaving 11 bases between them. CDR1 SGDLS and CDR2 YYNGEE come from the germline V gene. The CDR3 coding sequence is TGTGCCAGCAGCGCATTCGGGGCGTACAATGAGCAGTTCTTC. Amino acids: CASSAFGAYNEQFF.

There are many counts of this clonotype. CDR3 sequence reads: CSASGVYGYTF. In DNA, the CDR3 is TGCAGCGCTTCAGGGGTCTATGGCTACACCTTC. The chain employs TRBV29-1 and TRBJ1-2; tentative D call: TRBD1 (6 bases). The CDR3 runs to 11 residues. Trimming shortened V by 7 bases and J by 4 bases, and 10 bases separated the two germline ends. Looked up from germline, CDR1 is SQVTM and CDR2 is ANQGSEA.

This rearrangement joins TRBV21-1 to TRBJ2-4. TRBV21-1 is described as a pseudogene. The length of the CDR3 is 15 residues. As DNA, the CDR3 is TGTGCCAGCAGCGTGGGGTATATAGCCAAAAACATTCAGTACTTC. The encoded protein is CASSVGYIAKNIQYF.

This clonotype came up a few times. The CDR3 spells CASSTSGTRDEQYF. CDR3 DNA: TGCGCCAGCTCAACTAGCGGGACCCGTGACGAGCAGTACTTC. The genes are TRBV5-1 and TRBJ2-7; 10 bases agree with TRBD2. This CDR3 is 14 amino acids long. The junction had 9 bases not matched to a gene; V was cut back by 7 bases and J by 5 bases. CDR1 and CDR2 (germline): SGHRS, YFSETQ.

This chain uses TRBV29-1 with TRBJ2-3; D unclear. The V end was cut by 5 bases, the J end by 3 bases, with 15 bases between. Germline CDR1 is SQVTM and CDR2 is ANQGSEA. The CDR3 is 14 residues long. Here the CDR3 DNA reads TGCAGCGTTCCAAACGTAGGCGGTACAGATACGCAGTATTTT. Translation: CSVPNVGGTDTQYF.

This clonotype was seen a few times. V usage is TRBV9 and J usage is TRBJ2-3; D may be TRBD2 (6 bases). V was cut by 6 bases and J by 1 base, with 18 bases left in between. Germline CDR1 SGDLS, CDR2 YYNGEE. The CDR3 runs 16 residues. CDR3 DNA sequence: TGTGCCAGCAACTACCGCGGAGCGGGCGGCACAGATACGCAGTATTTT. Translating it yields CASNYRGAGGTDTQYF.

The J gene is TRBJ1-1, the V gene TRBV12-3 or TRBV12-4; D not resolved. V was cut by 3 bases and J by 13 bases, with 12 bases left in between. The CDR3 consists of 11 residues. The CDR3, as DNA: TGTGCCAGCAGTTTGGGTACGAACGATTTCTTT. Translating gives CASSLGTNDFF.